The present T cell receptor (beta chain) was sequenced within a study of T-cell reconstitution after alpha-beta-depleted transplantation in children. Using unique molecular identifiers, the investigators prepared the TCRbeta library. TCRdb called the PCR reads again in MiXCR, with one record for every CDR3 protein. This table holds approximately 520,000 distinct CDR3 sequences, around a third found once. Sequencing was performed on PBMCs from the stem cell graft donor, taken from the stem cell graft. The sequence derives from a human donor who donated a stem cell graft to a child with aplastic anemia.

The CDR3 coding sequence is TGTGCCAGCTCACCTATTCCGGGCAACCAAGAGACCCAGTACTTC. Its protein is CASSPIPGNQETQYF. The chain has TRBV18 and TRBJ2-5; D remains unclear. This CDR3 has 15 amino acids. V was shortened by 3 bases and J by 0 bases, with 11 bases between the two germline ends. Looked up from germline, CDR1 is KGHSH and CDR2 is LQKENI.